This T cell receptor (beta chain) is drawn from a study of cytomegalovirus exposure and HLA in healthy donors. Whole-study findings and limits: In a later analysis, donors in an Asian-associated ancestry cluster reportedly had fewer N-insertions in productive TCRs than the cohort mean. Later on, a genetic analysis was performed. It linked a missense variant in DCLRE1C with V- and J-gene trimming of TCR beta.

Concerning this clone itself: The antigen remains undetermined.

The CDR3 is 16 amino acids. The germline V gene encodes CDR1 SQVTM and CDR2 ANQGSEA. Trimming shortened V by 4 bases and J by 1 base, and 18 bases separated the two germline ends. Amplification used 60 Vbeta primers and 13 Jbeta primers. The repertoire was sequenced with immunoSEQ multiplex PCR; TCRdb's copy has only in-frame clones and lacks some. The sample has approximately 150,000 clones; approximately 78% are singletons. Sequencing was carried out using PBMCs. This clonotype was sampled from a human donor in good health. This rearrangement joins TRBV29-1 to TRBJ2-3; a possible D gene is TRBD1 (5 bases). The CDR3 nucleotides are TGCAGCGTTGCCGAGGACACACCATGGGGCACAGATACGCAGTATTTT. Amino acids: CSVAEDTPWGTDTQYF.